This T cell receptor beta chain was identified in a study of immune evolution from preneoplasia to lung adenocarcinoma. General study points: Compared with EGFR-mutant or double wild-type lesions, KRAS-mutant nodules were more clonal.

Note on this clone: What it binds is not known.

Patients had resection in Japan or China between about 2014 and 2018. Two lung cancer pathologists independently confirmed each histologic diagnosis. TCRdb's table, derived via immunoSEQ multiplex PCR, lists solely in-frame clones and lacks some. The sample lists some 7,600 clones, roughly 70% occurring once. The V segment lost 6 bases and the J segment 2 bases; nucleotides outside the gene matches: 2. CDR3 length: 13 amino acids. From germline, CDR1 is MDHEN and CDR2 SYDVKM. The chain has TRBV28 and TRBJ1-1; 8 bases agree with TRBD1. Sequencing was done on a sample of FFPE atypical adenomatous hyperplasia tissue from the lung. The subset was: atypical adenomatous hyperplasia (AAH), lung preneoplasia. The sequence was collected from a donor aged 70 or over with lung adenocarcinoma. Some clones in this sample may be carry-over from other donors' samples. The CDR3 here is CASRGQANTEAFF. DNA of the CDR3: TGTGCCAGCAGGGGACAGGCCAACACTGAAGCTTTCTTT. Looking up the rest from reference TRBV28 and TRBJ1-1 gives the full variable domain: DVKVTQSSRYLVKRTGEKVFLECVQDMDHENMFWYRQDPGLGLRLIYFSYDVKMKEKGDIPEGYSVSREKKERFSLILESASTNQTSMYLCASRGQANTEAFFGQGTRLTVV.